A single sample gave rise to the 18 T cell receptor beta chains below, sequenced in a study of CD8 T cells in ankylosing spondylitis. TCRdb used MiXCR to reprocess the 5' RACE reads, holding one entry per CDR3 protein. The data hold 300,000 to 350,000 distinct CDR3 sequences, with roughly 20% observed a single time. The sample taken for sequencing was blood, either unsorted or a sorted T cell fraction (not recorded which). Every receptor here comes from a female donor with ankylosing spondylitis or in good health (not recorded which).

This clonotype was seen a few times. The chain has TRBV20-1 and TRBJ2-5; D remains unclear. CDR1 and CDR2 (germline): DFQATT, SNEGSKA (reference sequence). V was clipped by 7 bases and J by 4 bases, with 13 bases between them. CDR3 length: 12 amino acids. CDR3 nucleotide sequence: TGCAGTGTCCGAGGCCGTCCAGAGACCCAGTACTTC. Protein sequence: CSVRGRPETQYF.

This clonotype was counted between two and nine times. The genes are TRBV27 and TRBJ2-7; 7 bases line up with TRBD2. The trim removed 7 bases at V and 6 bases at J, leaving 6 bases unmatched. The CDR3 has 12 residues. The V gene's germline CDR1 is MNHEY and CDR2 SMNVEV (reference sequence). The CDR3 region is CASNSLAGEQYF. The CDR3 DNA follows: TGTGCCAGCAACTCGTTAGCGGGCGAGCAGTACTTC.

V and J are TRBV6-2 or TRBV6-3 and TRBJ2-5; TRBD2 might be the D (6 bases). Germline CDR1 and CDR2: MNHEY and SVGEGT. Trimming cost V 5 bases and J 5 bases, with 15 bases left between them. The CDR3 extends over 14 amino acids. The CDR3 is CASSRASRGETQYF. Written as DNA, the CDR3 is TGTGCCAGCAGTCGGGCTTCACGGGGGGAGACCCAGTACTTC.

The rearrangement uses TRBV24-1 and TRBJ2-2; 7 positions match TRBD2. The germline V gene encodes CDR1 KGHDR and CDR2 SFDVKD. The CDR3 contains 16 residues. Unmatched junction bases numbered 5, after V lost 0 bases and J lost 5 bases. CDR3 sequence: CATSDLGGVQTGELFF. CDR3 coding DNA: TGTGCCACCAGTGATTTGGGGGGGGTGCAAACCGGGGAGCTGTTTTTT.

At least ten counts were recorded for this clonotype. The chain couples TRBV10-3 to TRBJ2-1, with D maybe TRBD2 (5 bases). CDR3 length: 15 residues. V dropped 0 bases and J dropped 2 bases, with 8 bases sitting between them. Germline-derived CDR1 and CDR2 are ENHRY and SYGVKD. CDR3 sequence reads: CAISESGEAYNEQFF. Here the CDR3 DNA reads TGTGCCATCAGTGAGTCGGGAGAAGCCTACAATGAGCAGTTCTTC.

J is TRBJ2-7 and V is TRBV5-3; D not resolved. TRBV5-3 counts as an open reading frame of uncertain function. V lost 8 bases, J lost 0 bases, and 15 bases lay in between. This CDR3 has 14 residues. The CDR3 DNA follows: TGTGCCAGGGGCCCCAGGCTCCTCTCCTACGAGCAGTACTTC. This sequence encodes CARGPRLLSYEQYF.

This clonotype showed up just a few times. The CDR3 here is CASSVEGIGELFF. As DNA, the CDR3 is TGTGCCAGCAGCGTAGAGGGAATCGGGGAGCTGTTTTTT. The chain employs TRBV9 and TRBJ2-2; the D is unclear. CDR3 length equals 13 residues. Between the trimmed V and J ends, which lost 0 bases and 7 bases, there was a span of 7 bases. Germline loops: CDR1 SGDLS, CDR2 YYNGEE.

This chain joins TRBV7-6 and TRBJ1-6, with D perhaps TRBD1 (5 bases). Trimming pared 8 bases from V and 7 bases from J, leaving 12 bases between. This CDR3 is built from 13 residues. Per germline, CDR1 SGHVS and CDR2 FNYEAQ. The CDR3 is CASGGDGNSPLHF. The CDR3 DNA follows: TGTGCCAGCGGAGGGGACGGCAATTCACCCCTCCACTTT.

CDR3 coding DNA: TGTGCCAGCAGTTTTAGGTCCGGGGGCAATGGCTACACCTTC. Its protein is CASSFRSGGNGYTF. This chain uses TRBV12-3 or TRBV12-4 with TRBJ1-2; TRBD1 is a possible D gene (6 bases). Trimming shortened V by 3 bases and J by 6 bases, and 14 bases separated the two germline ends. The CDR3 has 14 residues.

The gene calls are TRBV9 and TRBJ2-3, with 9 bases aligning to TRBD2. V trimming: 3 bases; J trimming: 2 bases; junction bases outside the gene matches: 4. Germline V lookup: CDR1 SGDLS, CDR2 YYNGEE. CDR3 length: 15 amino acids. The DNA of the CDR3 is TGTGCCAGCAGCGCCCGACTAGCGGTCACAGATACGCAGTATTTT. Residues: CASSARLAVTDTQYF.

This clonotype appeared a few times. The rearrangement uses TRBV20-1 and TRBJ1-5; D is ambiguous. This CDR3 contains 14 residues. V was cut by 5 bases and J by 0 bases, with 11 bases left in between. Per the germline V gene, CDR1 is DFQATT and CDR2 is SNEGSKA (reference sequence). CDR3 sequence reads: CSAYRAGSNQPQHF. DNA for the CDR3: TGCAGTGCTTATAGGGCAGGTAGCAATCAGCCCCAGCATTTT.

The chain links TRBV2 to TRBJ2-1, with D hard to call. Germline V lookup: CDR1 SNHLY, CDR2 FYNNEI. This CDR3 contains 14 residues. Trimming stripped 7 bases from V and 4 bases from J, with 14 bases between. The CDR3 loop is CASTPPGTYNEQFF. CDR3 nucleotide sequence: TGTGCCAGCACCCCACCCGGTACTTACAATGAGCAGTTCTTC.

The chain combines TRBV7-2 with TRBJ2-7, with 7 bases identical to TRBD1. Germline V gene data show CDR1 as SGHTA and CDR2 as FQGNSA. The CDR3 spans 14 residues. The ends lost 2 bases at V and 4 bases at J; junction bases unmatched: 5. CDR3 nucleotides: TGTGCCAGCAGCTTACAACCAGGGGGATACGAGCAGTACTTC. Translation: CASSLQPGGYEQYF.

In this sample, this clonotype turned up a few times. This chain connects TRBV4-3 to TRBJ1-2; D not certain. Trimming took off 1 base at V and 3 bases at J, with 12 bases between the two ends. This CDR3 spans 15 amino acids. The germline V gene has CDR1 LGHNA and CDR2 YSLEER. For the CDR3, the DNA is TGCGCCAGCAGCCAAGTTACTCCAGGAGACTATGGCTACACCTTC. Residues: CASSQVTPGDYGYTF.

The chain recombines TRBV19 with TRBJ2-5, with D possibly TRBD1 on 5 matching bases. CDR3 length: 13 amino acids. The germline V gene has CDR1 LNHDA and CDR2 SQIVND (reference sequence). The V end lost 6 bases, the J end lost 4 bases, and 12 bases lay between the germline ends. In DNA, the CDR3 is TGTGCCAGTAGCGACAGCCTTAGAGAGACCCAGTACTTC. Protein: CASSDSLRETQYF.

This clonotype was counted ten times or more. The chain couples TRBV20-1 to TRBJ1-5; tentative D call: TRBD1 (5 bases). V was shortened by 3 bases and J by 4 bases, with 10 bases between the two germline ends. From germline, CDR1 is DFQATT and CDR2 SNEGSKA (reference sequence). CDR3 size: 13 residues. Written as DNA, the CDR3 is TGCAGTGCTAGCTGGGGGGGAAATCAGCCCCAGCATTTT. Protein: CSASWGGNQPQHF.

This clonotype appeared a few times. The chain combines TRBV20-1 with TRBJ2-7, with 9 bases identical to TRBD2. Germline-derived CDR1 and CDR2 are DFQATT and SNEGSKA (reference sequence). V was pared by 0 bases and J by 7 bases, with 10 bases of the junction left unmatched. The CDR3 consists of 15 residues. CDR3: CSARDWAGGDQEQYF. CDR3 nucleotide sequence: TGCAGTGCTAGAGATTGGGCGGGAGGGGACCAAGAGCAGTACTTC.

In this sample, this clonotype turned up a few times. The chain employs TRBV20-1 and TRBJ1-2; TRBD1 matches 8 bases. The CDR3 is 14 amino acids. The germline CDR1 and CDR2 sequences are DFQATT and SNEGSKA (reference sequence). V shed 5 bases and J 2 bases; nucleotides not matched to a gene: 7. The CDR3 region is CSAQGASINYGYTF. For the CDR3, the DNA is TGCAGTGCTCAGGGGGCGAGCATAAACTATGGCTACACCTTC.